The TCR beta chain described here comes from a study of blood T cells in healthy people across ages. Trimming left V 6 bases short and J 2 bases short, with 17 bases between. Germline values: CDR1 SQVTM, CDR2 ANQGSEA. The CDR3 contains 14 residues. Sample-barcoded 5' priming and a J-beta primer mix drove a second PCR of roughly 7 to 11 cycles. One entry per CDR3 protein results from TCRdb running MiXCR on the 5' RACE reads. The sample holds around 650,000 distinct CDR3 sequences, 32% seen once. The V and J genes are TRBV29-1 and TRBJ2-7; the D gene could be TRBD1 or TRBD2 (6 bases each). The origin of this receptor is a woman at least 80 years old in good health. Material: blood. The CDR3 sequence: CSVSSAGAAYEQYF. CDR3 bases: TGCAGCGTCTCTAGCGCAGGGGCTGCCTACGAGCAGTACTTC.